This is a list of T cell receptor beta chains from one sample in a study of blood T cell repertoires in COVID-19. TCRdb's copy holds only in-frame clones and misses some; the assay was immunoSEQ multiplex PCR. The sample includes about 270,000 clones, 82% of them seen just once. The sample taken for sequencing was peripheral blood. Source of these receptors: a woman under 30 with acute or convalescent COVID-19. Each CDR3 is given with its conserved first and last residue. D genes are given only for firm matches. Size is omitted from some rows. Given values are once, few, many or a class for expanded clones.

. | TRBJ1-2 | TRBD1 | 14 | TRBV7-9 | TGTGCCAGCAGCCAAACAGGGGGCGGCTATGGCTACACCTTC | CASSQTGGGYGYTF
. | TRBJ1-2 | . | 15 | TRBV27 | TGTGCCAGCAGTTTAGAGGGGGACCTCTCCTATGGCTACACCTTC | CASSLEGDLSYGYTF
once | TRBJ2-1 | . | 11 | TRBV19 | TGTGCCAGTGGGTCGGGGAATGAGCAGTTCTTC | CASGSGNEQFF
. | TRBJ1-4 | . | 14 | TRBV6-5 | TGTGCCAGCAGTTCGGGAGAGAGCAATGAAAAACTGTTTTTT | CASSSGESNEKLFF
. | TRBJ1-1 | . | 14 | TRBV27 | TGTGCCAGCTATTCGACCACAGGGAACACTGAAGCTTTCTTT | CASYSTTGNTEAFF
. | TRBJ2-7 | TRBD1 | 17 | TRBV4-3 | TGCGCCAGCAGCCACCCTCCCCGGGACAGGGGGCGGGACGAGCAGTACTTC | CASSHPPRDRGRDEQYF
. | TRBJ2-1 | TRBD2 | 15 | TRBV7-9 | TGTGCCAGCAGCTTACTAGCGGGGTCATACAATGAGCAGTTCTTC | CASSLLAGSYNEQFF
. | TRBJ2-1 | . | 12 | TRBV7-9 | TGTGCCAGCAGTCCCGTCTCCGATGAGCAGTTCTTC | CASSPVSDEQFF
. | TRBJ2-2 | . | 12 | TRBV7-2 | TGTGCCAGCAGCCCGTATGTCGGGGAGCTGTTTTTT | CASSPYVGELFF
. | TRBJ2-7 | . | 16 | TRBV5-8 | TGTGCCAGCAGCTTGGGCGGGACAGTAACCTTCTACGAGCAGTACTTC | CASSLGGTVTFYEQYF
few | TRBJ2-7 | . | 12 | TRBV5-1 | TGCGCCAGCAGCTTCCCCTCAGACGAGCAGTACTTC | CASSFPSDEQYF
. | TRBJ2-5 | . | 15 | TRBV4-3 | TGCGCCAGCAGCCCAGTGGGGGGACCCCAAGAGACCCAGTACTTC | CASSPVGGPQETQYF
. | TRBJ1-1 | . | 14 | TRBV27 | TGTGCCAGCAGACCGACAGCGTTGAACACTGAAGCTTTCTTT | CASRPTALNTEAFF
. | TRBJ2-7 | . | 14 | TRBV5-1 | TGCGCCAGCCAAGCTTCCGTTAGCTCCTACGAGCAGTACTTC | CASQASVSSYEQYF
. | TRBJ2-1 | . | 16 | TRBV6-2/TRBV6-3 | TGTGCCAGCAGTTACTCGTACTGGAGCTCCTACAATGAGCAGTTCTTC | CASSYSYWSSYNEQFF
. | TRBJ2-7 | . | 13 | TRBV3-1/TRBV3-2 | TGTGCCAGCAGCCACAACAGGGCCTACGAGCAGTACTTC | CASSHNRAYEQYF
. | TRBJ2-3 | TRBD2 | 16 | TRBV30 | TGTGCCTGGAGTATCGGACTAGCGGTCCCCACAGATACGCAGTATTTT | CAWSIGLAVPTDTQYF
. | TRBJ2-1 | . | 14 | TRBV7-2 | TGTGCCAGCAGCTATGACAGTTTTGTGGGTGAGCAGTTCTTC | CASSYDSFVGEQFF
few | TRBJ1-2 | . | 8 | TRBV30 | TGTGCCTGGGGATACACCCATTTC | CAWGYTHF
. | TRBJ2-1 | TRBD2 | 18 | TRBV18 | TGTGCCAGCTCAACAACCGGGACTAGCGGGAGTCAGTCGGGTGAGCAGTTCTTC | CASSTTGTSGSQSGEQFF
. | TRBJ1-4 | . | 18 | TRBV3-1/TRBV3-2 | TGTGCCAGCAGCCAAGGGATGACAGGCCCGCCAACTAATGAAAAACTGTTTTTT | CASSQGMTGPPTNEKLFF
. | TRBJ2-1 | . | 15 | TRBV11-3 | TGTGCCAGCAGCCCCGGCGGGTCCTCCTACAATGAGCAGTTCTTC | CASSPGGSSYNEQFF
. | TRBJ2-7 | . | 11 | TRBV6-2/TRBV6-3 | TGTGCCAGCAGTTACCTCTACGAGCAGTACTTC | CASSYLYEQYF
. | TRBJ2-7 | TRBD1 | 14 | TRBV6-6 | TGTGCCAGCAGTGCTGACAGGGGGACGTACGAGCAGTACTTC | CASSADRGTYEQYF
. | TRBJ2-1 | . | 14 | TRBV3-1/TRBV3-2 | TGTGCCAGCAGCCGAGGAGGCGGCTACAATGAGCAGTTCTTC | CASSRGGGYNEQFF
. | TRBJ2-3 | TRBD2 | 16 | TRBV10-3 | TGTGCCATCGCAGGGGTAGCGGGAGTAGGCACAGATACGCAGTATTTT | CAIAGVAGVGTDTQYF
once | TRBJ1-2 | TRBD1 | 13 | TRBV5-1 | TGCGCCAGCAGCTTAGGACAGGGAGGGGATTACACCTTC | CASSLGQGGDYTF
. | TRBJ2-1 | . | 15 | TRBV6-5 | TGTGCCAGCAATTACCGGGGGAGCTCCTACAATGAGCAGTTCTTC | CASNYRGSSYNEQFF
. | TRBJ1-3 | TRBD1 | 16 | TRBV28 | TGTGCCAGCAGTTTATACAGGGGAGGTATCGGAAACACCATATATTTT | CASSLYRGGIGNTIYF